The clone carrying this T cell receptor beta chain has just a few counts. The J segment lost 5 bases and the V segment lost 4 bases, leaving 9 bases of the junction unmatched. The CDR3 has 16 residues. The germline CDR1 and CDR2 sequences are SGHNT and YYREEE (reference sequence). Some clones are missing from TCRdb's copy, which holds only in-frame ones; the method was immunoSEQ multiplex PCR. The sample gives 50,000 or so clones, more than 80% of which show up once; 1% is in the top ten. This sample is part of a study of blood T cell repertoires in COVID-19. The wider study: Sample material is recorded as cDNA or gDNA derived from T cells, B-cell-depleted T cells, or PBMCs.

J is TRBJ2-1 and V is TRBV5-4, with 10 bases aligning to TRBD2. Sequenced input: peripheral blood. This TCR was sampled from a man aged 55 to 70 with COVID-19, enrolled during active disease. CDR3 DNA sequence: TGTGCCAGCAGCCCAAGGACTAGCGGAACCGACAATGAGCAGTTCTTC. Protein: CASSPRTSGTDNEQFF.